This T cell receptor beta chain was sequenced during a study of blood T cell repertoires in COVID-19. Across the whole study: Material from acute and convalescent COVID-19 was sourced from the United States, Italy and Spain. In each case, the material was cDNA or gDNA derived from T cells, B-cell-depleted T cells, or PBMCs.

The germline V gene has CDR1 KGHDR and CDR2 SFDVKD. The CDR3 contains 15 residues. Trimming cost V 10 bases and J 2 bases; bases outside gene matches: 8. Per the study methods: Amplification from reference gene primers served as the basis for estimated nucleated cell counts. Here immunoSEQ multiplex PCR was the method, and the copy in TCRdb shows in-frame clones only, minus some. V and J calls and clone size come straight from that table; D and trimming were deduced from the DNA. Of 70,000 or so clones in the sample, over 70% are singletons; the top ten hold around 5%. The sample taken for sequencing was peripheral blood. The chain recombines TRBV24-1 with TRBJ2-2; 8 bases match TRBD2. This TCR was recovered from a man in his fifties with active COVID-19. DNA for the CDR3: TGTGCCACTAGTACGGGGGGGATCAACACCGGGGAGCTGTTTTTT. It yields the protein CATSTGGINTGELFF.